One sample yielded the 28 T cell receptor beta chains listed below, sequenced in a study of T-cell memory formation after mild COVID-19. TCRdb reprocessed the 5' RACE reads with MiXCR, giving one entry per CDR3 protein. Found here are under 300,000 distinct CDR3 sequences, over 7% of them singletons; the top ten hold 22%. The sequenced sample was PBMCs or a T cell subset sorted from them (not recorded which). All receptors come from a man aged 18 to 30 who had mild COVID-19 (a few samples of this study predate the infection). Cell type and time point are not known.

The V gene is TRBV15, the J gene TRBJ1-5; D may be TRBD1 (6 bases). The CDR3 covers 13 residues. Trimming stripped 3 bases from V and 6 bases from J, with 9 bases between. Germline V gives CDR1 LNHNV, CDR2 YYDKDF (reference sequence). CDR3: CATSRPGAQPQHF. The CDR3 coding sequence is TGTGCCACCAGCAGGCCAGGGGCTCAGCCCCAGCATTTT.

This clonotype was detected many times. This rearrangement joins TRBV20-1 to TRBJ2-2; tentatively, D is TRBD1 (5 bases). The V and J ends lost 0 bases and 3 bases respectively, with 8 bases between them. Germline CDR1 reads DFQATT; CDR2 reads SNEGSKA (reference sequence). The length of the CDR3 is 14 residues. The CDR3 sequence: CSARDKGDTGELFF. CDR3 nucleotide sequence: TGCAGTGCTAGAGATAAAGGGGACACCGGGGAGCTGTTTTTT.

In DNA form, the CDR3 reads TGCGCCAGCAGCCAAGAAGGGGACCCGGATCAGCCCCAGCATTTT. Residues: CASSQEGDPDQPQHF. This chain joins TRBV4-3 and TRBJ1-5; maybe TRBD1 (5 bases). This CDR3 contains 15 residues. With 0 bases removed from V and 5 bases from J, the gap between germline ends came to 11 bases. Germline V gene data show CDR1 as LGHNA and CDR2 as YSLEER.

The CDR3 nucleotides read TGCGCCAGCAGCAAGCCGGGACAGGGGACCGGGGAGCTGTTTTTT. This sequence encodes CASSKPGQGTGELFF. V usage is TRBV5-1 and J usage is TRBJ2-2; 10 nucleotides match TRBD1. Germline loops: CDR1 SGHRS, CDR2 YFSETQ. J lost 5 bases, V lost 4 bases, and 5 bases had no gene match. The CDR3 consists of 15 residues.

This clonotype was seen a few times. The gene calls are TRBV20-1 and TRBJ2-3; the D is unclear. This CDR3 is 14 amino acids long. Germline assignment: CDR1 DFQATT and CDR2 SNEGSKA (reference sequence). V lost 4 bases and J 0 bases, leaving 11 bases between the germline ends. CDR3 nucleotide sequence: TGCAGTGCTAACCCTCAAGGGAGCACAGATACGCAGTATTTT. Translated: CSANPQGSTDTQYF.

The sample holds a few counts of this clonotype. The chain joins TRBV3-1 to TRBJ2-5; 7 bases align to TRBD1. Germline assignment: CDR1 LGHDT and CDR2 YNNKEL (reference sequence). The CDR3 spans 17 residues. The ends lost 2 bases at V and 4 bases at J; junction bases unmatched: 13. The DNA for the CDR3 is TGTGCCAGCAGCCAAAGGGAACGGACAGGCCGGGTAGAGACCCAGTACTTC. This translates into CASSQRERTGRVETQYF.

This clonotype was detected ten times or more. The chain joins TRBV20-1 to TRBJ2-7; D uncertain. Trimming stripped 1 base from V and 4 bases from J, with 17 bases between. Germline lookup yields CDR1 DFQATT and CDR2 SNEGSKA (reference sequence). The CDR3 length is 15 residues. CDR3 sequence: CSARVFTKGFYEQYF. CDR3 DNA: TGCAGTGCTAGAGTCTTCACTAAGGGTTTTTACGAGCAGTACTTC.

CDR3 region: CASSLDRGGAYTF. DNA for the CDR3: TGTGCCAGCAGCCTAGACCGCGGGGGTGCCTACACCTTC. The chain uses TRBV14 and TRBJ1-2; tentative D call: TRBD1 (5 bases). Trimming cost V 4 bases and J 10 bases, with 16 bases left between them. Germline V gene lookup returns CDR1 SGHDN and CDR2 FVKESK. The CDR3 contains 13 residues.

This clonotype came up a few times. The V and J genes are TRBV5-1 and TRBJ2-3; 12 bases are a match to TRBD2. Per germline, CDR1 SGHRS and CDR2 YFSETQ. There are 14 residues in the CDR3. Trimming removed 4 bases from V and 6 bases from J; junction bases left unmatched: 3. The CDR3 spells CASSAGTSGDTQYF. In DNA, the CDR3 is TGCGCCAGCAGCGCCGGGACTAGCGGGGATACGCAGTATTTT. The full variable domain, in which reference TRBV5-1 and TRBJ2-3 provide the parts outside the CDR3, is KAGVTQTPRYLIKTRGQQVTLSCSPISGHRSVSWYQQTPGQGLQFLFEYFSETQRNKGNFPGRFSGRQFSNSRSEMNVSTLELGDSALYLCASSAGTSGDTQYFGPGTRLTVL.

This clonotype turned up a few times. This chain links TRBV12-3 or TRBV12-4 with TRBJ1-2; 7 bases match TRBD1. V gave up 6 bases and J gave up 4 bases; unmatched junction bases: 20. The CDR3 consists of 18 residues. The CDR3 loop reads CASSYRGFDISSVYGYTF. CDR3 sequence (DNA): TGTGCCAGCAGCTACAGGGGCTTCGACATCTCCTCGGTCTATGGCTACACCTTC.

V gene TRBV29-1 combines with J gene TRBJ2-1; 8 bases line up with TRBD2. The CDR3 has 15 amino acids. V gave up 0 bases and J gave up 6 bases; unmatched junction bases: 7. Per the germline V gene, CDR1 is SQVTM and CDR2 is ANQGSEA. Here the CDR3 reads CSVEEGRGGLNEQFF. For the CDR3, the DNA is TGCAGCGTTGAAGAGGGTCGGGGGGGCCTCAATGAGCAGTTCTTC.

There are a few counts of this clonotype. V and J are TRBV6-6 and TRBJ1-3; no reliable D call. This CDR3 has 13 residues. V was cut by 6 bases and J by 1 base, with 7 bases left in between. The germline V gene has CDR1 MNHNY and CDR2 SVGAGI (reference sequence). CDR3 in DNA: TGTGCCAGCAGCCAGAGTTCTGGAAACACCATATATTTT. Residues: CASSQSSGNTIYF.

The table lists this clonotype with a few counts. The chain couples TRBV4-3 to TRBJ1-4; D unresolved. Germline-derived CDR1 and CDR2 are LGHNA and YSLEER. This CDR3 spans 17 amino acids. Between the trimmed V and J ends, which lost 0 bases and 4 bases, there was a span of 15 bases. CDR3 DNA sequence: TGCGCCAGCAGCCAAGAGGACGGCGCGCGAAATAATGAAAAACTGTTTTTT. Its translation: CASSQEDGARNNEKLFF.

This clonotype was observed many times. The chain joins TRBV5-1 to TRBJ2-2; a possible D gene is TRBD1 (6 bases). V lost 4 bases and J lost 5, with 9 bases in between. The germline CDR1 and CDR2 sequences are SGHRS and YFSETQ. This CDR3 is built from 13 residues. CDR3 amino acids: CASSPRGTGELFF. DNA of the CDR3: TGCGCCAGCAGCCCGAGGGGGACCGGGGAGCTGTTTTTT.

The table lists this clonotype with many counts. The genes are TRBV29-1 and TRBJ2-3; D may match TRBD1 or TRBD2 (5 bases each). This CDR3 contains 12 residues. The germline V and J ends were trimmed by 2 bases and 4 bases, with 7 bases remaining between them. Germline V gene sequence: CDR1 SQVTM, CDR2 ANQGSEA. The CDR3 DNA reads TGCAGCGTTGAATGGGGGTCAGATACGCAGTATTTT. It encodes CSVEWGSDTQYF.

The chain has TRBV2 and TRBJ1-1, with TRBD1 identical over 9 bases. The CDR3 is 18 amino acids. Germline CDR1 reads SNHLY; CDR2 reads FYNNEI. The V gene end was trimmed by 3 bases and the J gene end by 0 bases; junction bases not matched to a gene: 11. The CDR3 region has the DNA TGTGCCAGCAGTGATGGGACAGGGATGGGAGCCATGAACACTGAAGCTTTCTTT. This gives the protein CASSDGTGMGAMNTEAFF.

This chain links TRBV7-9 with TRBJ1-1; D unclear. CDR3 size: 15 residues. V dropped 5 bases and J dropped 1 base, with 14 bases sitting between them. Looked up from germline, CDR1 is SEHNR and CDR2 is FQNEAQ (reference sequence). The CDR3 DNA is TGTGCCAGCAGCCCCGGGTCGCGGGGGAACACTGAAGCTTTCTTT. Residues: CASSPGSRGNTEAFF.

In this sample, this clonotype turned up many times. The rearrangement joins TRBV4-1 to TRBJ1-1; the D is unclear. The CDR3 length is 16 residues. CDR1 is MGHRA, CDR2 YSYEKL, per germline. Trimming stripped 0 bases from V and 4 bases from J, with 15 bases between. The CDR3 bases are TGCGCCAGCAGCCAAGAGGGCCGGGGTGGGAGCACTGAAGCTTTCTTT. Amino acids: CASSQEGRGGSTEAFF.

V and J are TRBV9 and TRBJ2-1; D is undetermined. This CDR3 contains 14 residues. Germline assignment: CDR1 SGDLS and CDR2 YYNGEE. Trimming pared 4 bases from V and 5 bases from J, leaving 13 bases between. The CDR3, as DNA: TGTGCCAGCAGCCCATATACGGCCGACAATGAGCAGTTCTTC. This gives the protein CASSPYTADNEQFF.

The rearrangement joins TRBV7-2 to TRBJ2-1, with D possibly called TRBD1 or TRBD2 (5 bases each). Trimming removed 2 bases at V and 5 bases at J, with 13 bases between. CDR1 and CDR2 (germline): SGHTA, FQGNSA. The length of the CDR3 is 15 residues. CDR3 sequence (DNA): TGTGCCAGCAGCTTATACGTCGGGGCCGACAATGAGCAGTTCTTC. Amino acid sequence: CASSLYVGADNEQFF.

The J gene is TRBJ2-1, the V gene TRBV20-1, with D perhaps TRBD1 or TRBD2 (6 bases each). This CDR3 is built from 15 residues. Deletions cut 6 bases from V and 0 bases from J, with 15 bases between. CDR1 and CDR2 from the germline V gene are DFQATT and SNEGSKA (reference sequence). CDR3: CSAPRGSGSYNEQFF. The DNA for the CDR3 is TGCAGTGCGCCCAGGGGTAGCGGCTCCTACAATGAGCAGTTCTTC.

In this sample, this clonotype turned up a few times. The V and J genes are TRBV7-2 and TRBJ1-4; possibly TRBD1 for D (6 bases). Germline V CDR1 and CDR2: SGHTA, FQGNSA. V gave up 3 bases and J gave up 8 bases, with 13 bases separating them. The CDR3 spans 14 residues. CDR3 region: CASSLNRVDEKLFF. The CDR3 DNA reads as TGTGCCAGCAGCTTGAACAGGGTTGACGAAAAACTGTTTTTT.

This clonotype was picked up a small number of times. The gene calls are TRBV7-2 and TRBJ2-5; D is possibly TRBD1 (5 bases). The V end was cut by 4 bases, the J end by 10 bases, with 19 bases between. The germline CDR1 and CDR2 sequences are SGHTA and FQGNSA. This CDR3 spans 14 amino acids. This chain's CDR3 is CASSSLGARSNQYF. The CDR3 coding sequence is TGTGCCAGCAGCTCCCTAGGGGCTCGGAGCAACCAGTACTTC. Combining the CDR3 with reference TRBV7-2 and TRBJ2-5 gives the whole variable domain GAGVSQSPSNKVTEKGKDVELRCDPISGHTALYWYRQSLGQGLEFLIYFQGNSAPDKSGLPSDRFSAERTGGSVSTLTIQRTQQEDSAVYLCASSSLGARSNQYFGPGTRLLVL.

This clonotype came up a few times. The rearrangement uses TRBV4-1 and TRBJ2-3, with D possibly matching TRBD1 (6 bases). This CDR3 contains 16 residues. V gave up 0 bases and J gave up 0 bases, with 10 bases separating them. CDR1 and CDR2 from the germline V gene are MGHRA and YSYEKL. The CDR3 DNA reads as TGCGCCAGCAGCCAAGAACAGGGACCTAGCACAGATACGCAGTATTTT. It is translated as CASSQEQGPSTDTQYF.

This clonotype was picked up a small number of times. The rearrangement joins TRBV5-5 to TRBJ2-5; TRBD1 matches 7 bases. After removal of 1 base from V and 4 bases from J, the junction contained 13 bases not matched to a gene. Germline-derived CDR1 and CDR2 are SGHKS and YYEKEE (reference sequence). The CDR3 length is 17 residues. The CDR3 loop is CASSLFPGRGSGETQYF. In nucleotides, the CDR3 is TGTGCCAGCAGCTTGTTCCCCGGCAGGGGGTCAGGAGAGACCCAGTACTTC.

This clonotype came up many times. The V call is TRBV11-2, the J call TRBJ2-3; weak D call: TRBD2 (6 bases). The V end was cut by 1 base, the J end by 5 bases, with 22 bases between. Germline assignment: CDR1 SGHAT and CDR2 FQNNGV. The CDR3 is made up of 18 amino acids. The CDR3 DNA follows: TGTGCCAGCAGCTTAGCGGGCCGGCGGTCTAGCGTGTTAGATACGCAGTATTTT. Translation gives CASSLAGRRSSVLDTQYF.

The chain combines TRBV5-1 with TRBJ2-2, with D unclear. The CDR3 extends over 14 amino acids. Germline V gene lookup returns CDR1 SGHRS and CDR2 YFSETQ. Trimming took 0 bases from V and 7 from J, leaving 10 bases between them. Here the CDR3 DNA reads TGCGCCAGCAGCTTGGCCTCCAGGAGCGGGGAGCTGTTTTTT. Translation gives CASSLASRSGELFF.

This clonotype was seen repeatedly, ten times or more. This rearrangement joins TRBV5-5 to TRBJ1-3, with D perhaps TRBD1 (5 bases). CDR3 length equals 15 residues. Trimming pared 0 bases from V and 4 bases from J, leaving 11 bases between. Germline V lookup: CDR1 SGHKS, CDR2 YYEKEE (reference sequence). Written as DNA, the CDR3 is TGTGCCAGCAGCTTGGGCCACGGACACGGAAACACCATATATTTT. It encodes CASSLGHGHGNTIYF.